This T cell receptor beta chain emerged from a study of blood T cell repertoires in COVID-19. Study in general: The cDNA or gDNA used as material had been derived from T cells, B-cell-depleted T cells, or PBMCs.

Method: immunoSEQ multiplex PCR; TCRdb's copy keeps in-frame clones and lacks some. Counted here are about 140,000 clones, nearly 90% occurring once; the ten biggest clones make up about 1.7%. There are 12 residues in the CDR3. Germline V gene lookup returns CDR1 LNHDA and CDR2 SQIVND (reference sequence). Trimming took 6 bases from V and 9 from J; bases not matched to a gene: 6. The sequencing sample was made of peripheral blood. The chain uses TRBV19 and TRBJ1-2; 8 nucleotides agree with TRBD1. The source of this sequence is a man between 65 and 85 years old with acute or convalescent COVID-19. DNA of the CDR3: TGTGCCAGTAGGGGACAGGTTGAACGCTACACCTTC. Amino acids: CASRGQVERYTF. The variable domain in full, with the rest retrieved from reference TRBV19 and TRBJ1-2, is DGGITQSPKYLFRKEGQNVTLSCEQNLNHDAMYWYRQDPGQGLRLIYYSQIVNDFQKGDIAEGYSVSREKKESFPLTVTSAQKNPTAFYLCASRGQVERYTFGSGTRLTVV.